The text below deals with one T cell receptor beta chain. As yet, its antigen is unknown. An end of the junction does not agree with germline; a read error may underlie this. The sample comes from a study of breast tumors, draining lymph nodes, adjacent tissues. TCRdb reanalysed the multiplex PCR reads using MiXCR and keeps one entry per CDR3 protein. The sample consists of about 180,000 distinct CDR3 sequences, approximately 30% of them appearing once. Study findings and constraints: Luminal-like breast cancer showed significantly higher tumor–nontumor repertoire similarity than basal-like. The lymph node origin of tumor T cells was framed as consistent with a hypothesis, not demonstrated. Tumor repertoires ranked between lymph nodes and nontumor tissue in diversity, with V and J gene preferences. Findings are consistent with lymph node origin and intratumoral expansion of most tumor T cells.

The CDR3 runs 12 residues. CDR1 SNHLY and CDR2 FYNNEI come from the germline V gene. Breast cancer patients provided tissue from their axillary draining lymph nodes. The sequence derives from a female donor with breast cancer. Some clones in this sample may be carry-over from other donors' samples. V and J are TRBV2 and TRBJ1-4; D not certain. What was sequenced was axillary lymph node tissue. The CDR3, as DNA: TGTGCCAGCAGGGACGGAAAGGAAAAACTTTTTTTT. Encoded protein: CASRDGKEKLFF.